A selection of T cell receptor beta chains follows, all from one sample in a study of T cell responses to AZD1222 COVID-19 vaccine. Assay used: immunoSEQ multiplex PCR; TCRdb lists only in-frame clones, some missing. The table shows around 130,000 clones, with 80% to 90% occurring only once. Sequenced material: peripheral blood, taken on day 0 of AZD1222 vaccination. All receptors derive from an adult in good health. Both conserved end residues are trimmed from each CDR3. Fields, in order: V gene, J gene, CDR3 protein.

TRBV10-3,TRBJ2-1,AISELTVSAYNEQF
TRBV9,TRBJ2-7,ASSPWDNLGEQY
TRBV24-1,TRBJ2-1,ATGDRAYNEQF
TRBV28,TRBJ1-1,ASSLYPRTEAF
TRBV5-1,TRBJ2-1,ASSLAAGEQF
TRBV9,TRBJ2-5,ASSVGVVGGNQETQY
TRBV29-1,TRBJ2-3,SVDRGDTQY
TRBV20-1,TRBJ2-5,SASSRTSYETQY
TRBV27,TRBJ1-1,ASRPGQPNTEAF
TRBV25-1,TRBJ1-5,ASRSDREGQPQH
TRBV4-3,TRBJ1-2,ASSQDRRGGYGYT
TRBV6-5,TRBJ1-1,ASKGGGAGDTEAF
TRBV27,TRBJ1-2,ASGIQGGFYGYT
TRBV4-3,TRBJ1-1,ASSQVARANTEAF
TRBV30,TRBJ1-1,AWSPHTGTEAF
TRBV27,TRBJ2-1,ASSFVAGVIDEQF
TRBV27,TRBJ1-1,ASSGGWVRNTEAF
TRBV10-1,TRBJ2-5,ASSESPGQETQY
TRBV12-3/TRBV12-4,TRBJ2-3,ASSLGMRTQY
TRBV7-2,TRBJ1-2,ASSPRDRLSGYT
TRBV7-7,TRBJ1-4,ASSLGVKGGPNEKLF
TRBV4-3,TRBJ2-1,ASSQDTSGSVGSYNEQF
TRBV6-5,TRBJ1-3,ASRRGINSGNTIY
TRBV9,TRBJ1-1,ASSFPTEHTEAF
TRBV19,TRBJ1-4,ASSISGSNEKLF
TRBV2,TRBJ1-5,ASSTSPTVTDQPQH
TRBV7-9,TRBJ2-1,ASSLTSSSYNEQF
TRBV9,TRBJ1-1,ASSVAGGMSNTEAF
TRBV9,TRBJ1-4,ASSAEQGRITTNEKLF
TRBV27,TRBJ1-5,ASSPRRGQGSSWSNQPQH
TRBV4-1,TRBJ1-2,ASSQEANTANYGYT
TRBV6-5,TRBJ1-4,ASSYGQGQEKLF
TRBV6-1,TRBJ1-2,ASSEGTGVYGYT
TRBV19,TRBJ1-6,ASIEGSQTSSPLH
TRBV5-1,TRBJ2-5,ASSQTGGLETQY
TRBV6-1,TRBJ2-3,ASSESPITDTQY
TRBV18,TRBJ2-7,ASSPVAGGYEQY
TRBV5-1,TRBJ1-4,ASSLAPDEKLF
TRBV20-1,TRBJ2-1,SASPGVIINEQF
TRBV18,TRBJ2-2,ASSSTDDTGELF
TRBV28,TRBJ2-5,ASSLSRQETQY
TRBV7-2,TRBJ1-1,ASSHGVVADTEAF
TRBV28,TRBJ1-3,ASTEGGVRNTIY
TRBV7-9,TRBJ2-7,ASRAGGTYEQY
TRBV20-1,TRBJ2-5,SASKETQY
TRBV28,TRBJ1-2,ASSFLGVDYGYT
TRBV30,TRBJ1-5,AWSASRWNQPQH
TRBV7-2,TRBJ2-7,ASSFRIYEQY
TRBV6-6,TRBJ1-5,ASLIGGEHQPQH
TRBV9,TRBJ2-7,ASSVAMAGGANEQY
TRBV5-1,TRBJ2-1,ASSDPQGFEFLNEQF